The rows below give T cell receptor beta chains drawn from one sample of a study of blood T cells in healthy people across ages. TCRdb analysed the 5' RACE reads with MiXCR anew, one entry per CDR3 protein. The sample contains about 930,000 distinct CDR3 sequences, 25% to 35% of which appear only once. A further study also used this sample, focusing on T cells of mothers and their children.

The sample comprised blood. These receptors all stem from a middle-aged woman in good health. Both conserved end residues are part of each CDR3. Fields, in order: D gene, V gene, J gene, clone size, CDR3 protein, CDR3 DNA. The D gene is left open where the match is weak. The size entry is marked missing in some rows and otherwise reads once, few, many or a size class.

D gene: TRBD1
V gene: TRBV4-3
J gene: TRBJ1-6
clone size: .
CDR3 protein: CASSQDPGQGGAYNSPLHF
CDR3 DNA: TGCGCCAGCAGCCAAGATCCGGGACAGGGGGGTGCCTATAATTCACCCCTCCACTTT

D gene: .
V gene: TRBV7-3
J gene: TRBJ2-7
clone size: many
CDR3 protein: CASSFRAGESYEQYF
CDR3 DNA: TGTGCCAGCAGCTTCCGGGCAGGGGAGTCCTACGAGCAGTACTTC

D gene: TRBD2
V gene: TRBV7-3
J gene: TRBJ2-3
clone size: .
CDR3 protein: CASSLGSGGRRTDTQYF
CDR3 DNA: TGTGCCAGCAGCTTAGGTAGCGGGGGGAGGAGGACAGATACGCAGTATTTT

D gene: .
V gene: TRBV7-9
J gene: TRBJ2-7
clone size: .
CDR3 protein: CASSLGPSGSYEQYF
CDR3 DNA: TGTGCCAGCAGCTTAGGACCTTCCGGCTCCTACGAGCAGTACTTC

D gene: TRBD1
V gene: TRBV5-1
J gene: TRBJ1-1
clone size: few
CDR3 protein: CASTREGALGLSEAFF
CDR3 DNA: TGCGCCAGCACCCGAGAGGGGGCTTTAGGGTTATCTGAAGCTTTCTTT

D gene: TRBD2
V gene: TRBV5-1
J gene: TRBJ2-7
clone size: .
CDR3 protein: CASSFGSISSGVVYEQYF
CDR3 DNA: TGCGCCAGCAGCTTCGGTAGTATCTCTAGCGGGGTCGTCTACGAGCAGTACTTC

D gene: TRBD1
V gene: TRBV12-3/TRBV12-4
J gene: TRBJ1-2
clone size: few
CDR3 protein: CASRPGQGSGYTF
CDR3 DNA: TGTGCCAGCAGACCGGGACAGGGGTCTGGCTACACCTTC

D gene: .
V gene: TRBV20-1
J gene: TRBJ2-7
clone size: .
CDR3 protein: CSAMDGESSYEQYF
CDR3 DNA: TGCAGTGCTATGGACGGGGAGAGCTCCTACGAGCAGTATTTC

D gene: .
V gene: TRBV28
J gene: TRBJ2-6
clone size: many
CDR3 protein: CASGTSVGANVLTF
CDR3 DNA: TGTGCCAGCGGTACCTCGGTAGGGGCCAACGTCCTGACTTTC

D gene: .
V gene: TRBV12-3/TRBV12-4
J gene: TRBJ1-2
clone size: .
CDR3 protein: CASNLGPGDGYTF
CDR3 DNA: TGTGCCAGCAACTTAGGTCCAGGCGATGGCTACACCTTC

D gene: TRBD1
V gene: TRBV7-2
J gene: TRBJ2-7
clone size: .
CDR3 protein: CASRPGTGVIGEQYF
CDR3 DNA: TGTGCCAGCAGGCCCGGGACAGGGGTTATTGGGGAGCAGTACTTC

D gene: TRBD2
V gene: TRBV7-9
J gene: TRBJ2-7
clone size: .
CDR3 protein: CASSLGGLAGGRYEQYF
CDR3 DNA: TGTGCCAGCAGCTTAGGGGGACTAGCGGGGGGACGGTACGAGCAGTACTTC

D gene: TRBD1
V gene: TRBV12-3/TRBV12-4
J gene: TRBJ2-2
clone size: .
CDR3 protein: CASSSIPGQGPGELFF
CDR3 DNA: TGTGCCAGCAGTTCGATACCGGGACAGGGCCCCGGGGAGCTGTTTTTT

D gene: TRBD2
V gene: TRBV7-2
J gene: TRBJ2-3
clone size: .
CDR3 protein: CAGSLAGRGGSSKQYF
CDR3 DNA: TGTGCCGGCAGCTTAGCTGGGCGGGGGGGTTCATCGAAGCAGTATTTT

D gene: TRBD1
V gene: TRBV12-3/TRBV12-4
J gene: TRBJ2-6
clone size: .
CDR3 protein: CASSENRGSLSGANVLTF
CDR3 DNA: TGTGCCAGCAGTGAAAACAGGGGGTCCCTCTCTGGGGCCAACGTCCTGACTTTC

D gene: TRBD1
V gene: TRBV20-1
J gene: TRBJ1-6
clone size: .
CDR3 protein: CSASNRGTGSPLHF
CDR3 DNA: TGCAGTGCTTCCAACAGGGGGACAGGCTCACCCCTCCACTTT

D gene: TRBD1
V gene: TRBV10-3
J gene: TRBJ1-5
clone size: .
CDR3 protein: CAISDTDRVGDQPQHF
CDR3 DNA: TGTGCCATCAGTGACACGGACAGGGTCGGCGATCAGCCCCAGCATTTT

D gene: .
V gene: TRBV18
J gene: TRBJ2-5
clone size: .
CDR3 protein: CASGSGNLETQYF
CDR3 DNA: TGTGCCAGCGGCTCAGGGAATTTGGAGACCCAGTACTTC